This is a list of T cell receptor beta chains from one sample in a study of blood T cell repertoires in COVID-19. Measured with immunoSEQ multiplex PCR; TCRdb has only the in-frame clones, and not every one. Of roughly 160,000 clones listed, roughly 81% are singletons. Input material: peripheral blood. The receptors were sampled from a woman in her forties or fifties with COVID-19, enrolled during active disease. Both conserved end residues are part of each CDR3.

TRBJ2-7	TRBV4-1	CASSQGGAGATYEQYF
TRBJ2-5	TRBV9	CASSVDGTGGGETQYF
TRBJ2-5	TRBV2	CASRMDRVLQETQYF
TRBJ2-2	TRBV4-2	CASSEGRGRPGSGELFF
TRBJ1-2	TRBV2	CASSESAGGVDGYTF
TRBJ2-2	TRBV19	CASSTTPRWVAGTGELFF
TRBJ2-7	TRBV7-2	CASSPRGLAGGAGSEQYF
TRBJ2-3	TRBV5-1	CASSLGQGADTQYF
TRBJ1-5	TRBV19	CASRTGLQPQHF
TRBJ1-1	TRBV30	CAWSVGTGGTEAFF
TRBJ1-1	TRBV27	CASSVTENTEAFF
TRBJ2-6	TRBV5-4	CASSLVDRGLGANVLTF
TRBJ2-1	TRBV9	CASNPLSGGDSYNEQFF
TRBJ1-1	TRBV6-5	CASSYSGGSTEAFF
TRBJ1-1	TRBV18	CASSLLDTEAFF
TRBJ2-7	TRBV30	CAWSGATPDEQYF
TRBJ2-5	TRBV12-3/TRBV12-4	CASGRVQETQYF
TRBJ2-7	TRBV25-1	CASSGTDLGQYF
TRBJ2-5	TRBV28	CASSPRTGGFVETQYF
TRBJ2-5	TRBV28	CASSFRAGEVMSQETQYF
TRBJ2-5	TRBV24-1	CATSDTRGIDQETQYF
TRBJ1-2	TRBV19	CASSIETGNGYTF
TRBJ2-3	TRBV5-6	CASRREATDTQYF
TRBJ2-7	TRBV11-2	CASGRTGRYEQYF